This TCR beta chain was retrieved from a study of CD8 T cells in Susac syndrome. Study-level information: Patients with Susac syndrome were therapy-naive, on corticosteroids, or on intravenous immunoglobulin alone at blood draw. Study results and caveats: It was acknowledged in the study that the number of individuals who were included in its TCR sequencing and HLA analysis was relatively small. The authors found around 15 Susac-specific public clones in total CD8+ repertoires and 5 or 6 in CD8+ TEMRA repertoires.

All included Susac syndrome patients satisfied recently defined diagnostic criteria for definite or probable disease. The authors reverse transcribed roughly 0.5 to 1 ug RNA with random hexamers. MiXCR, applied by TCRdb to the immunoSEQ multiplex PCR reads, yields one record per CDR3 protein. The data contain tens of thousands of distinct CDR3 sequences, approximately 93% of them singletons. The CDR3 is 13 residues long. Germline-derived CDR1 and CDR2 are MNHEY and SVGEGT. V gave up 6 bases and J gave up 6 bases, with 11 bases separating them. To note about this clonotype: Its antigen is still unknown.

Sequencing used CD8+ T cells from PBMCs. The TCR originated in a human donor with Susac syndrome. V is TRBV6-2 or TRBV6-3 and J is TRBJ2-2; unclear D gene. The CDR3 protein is CASSSPPPGELFF. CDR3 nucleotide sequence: TGTGCCAGCAGCTCCCCCCCACCCGGGGAGCTGTTTTTT.